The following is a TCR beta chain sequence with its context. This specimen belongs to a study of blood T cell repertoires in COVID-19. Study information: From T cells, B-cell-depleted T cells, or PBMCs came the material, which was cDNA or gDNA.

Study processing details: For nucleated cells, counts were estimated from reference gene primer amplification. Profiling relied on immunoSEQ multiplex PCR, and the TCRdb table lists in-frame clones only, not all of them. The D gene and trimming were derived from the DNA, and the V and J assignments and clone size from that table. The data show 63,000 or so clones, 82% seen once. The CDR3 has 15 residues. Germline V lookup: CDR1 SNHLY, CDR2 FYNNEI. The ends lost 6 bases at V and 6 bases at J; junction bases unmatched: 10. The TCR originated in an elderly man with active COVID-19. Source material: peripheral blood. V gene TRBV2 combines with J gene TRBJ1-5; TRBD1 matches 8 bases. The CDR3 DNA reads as TGTGCCAGCAGCCCCACGGACAGGGCGAGTCAGCCCCAGCATTTT. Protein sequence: CASSPTDRASQPQHF.